The clone carrying this T cell receptor beta chain was detected a few times. The antigen remains undetermined. Excluded were patients having autoimmune disease history or systemic immunosuppression. Blood was sampled at baseline, cycle 4 day 1, and cycle 7 day 1. This sample stems from a study of OX40 agonist ivuxolimab in advanced cancers. About the research overall: Partial responses, seen in three patients, involved one hepatocellular carcinoma and two cutaneous melanomas. Study observations and caveats: Among some nonresponders, normalized T-cell clonal expansion was also low.

Germline V gene data show CDR1 as MNHEY and CDR2 as SVGAGI. V shed 6 bases and J shed 1 base, with 7 bases lying between them. The CDR3 consists of 13 residues. Method: immunoSEQ multiplex PCR; TCRdb's copy keeps in-frame clones and lacks some. The sample shows about 68,000 clones, roughly 86% of them seen only once. This clonotype was sampled from an adult with an advanced solid tumor such as melanoma, head and neck, liver or kidney cancer. Sequencing was performed on CD4+ or CD8+ T cells sorted from blood, taken in a trial of the OX40 agonist ivuxolimab. The V call is TRBV6-5, the J call TRBJ1-5, with a possible D match to TRBD1 (5 bases). The CDR3 region has the DNA TGTGCCAGCAGCCGACAGAGCAATCAGCCCCAGCATTTT. The encoded protein is CASSRQSNQPQHF.